This T cell receptor beta chain was identified during a study of CD8+ T cells in alopecia areata. In each case, RNA was isolated and then reverse transcribed into cDNA as the sequencing template. Assay: immunoSEQ multiplex PCR; the TCRdb copy retains only in-frame clones and omits some. The table lists approximately 100,000 clones, more than 75% of them singletons, with 11% in the top ten. Noted treatment: oral pan-JAK inhibitor, 5-10 mg twice daily. There are 17 residues in the CDR3. Germline values: CDR1 LGHNA, CDR2 YNFKEQ. V dropped 2 bases and J dropped 1; count of bases not matched to a gene: 7. The chain is built from TRBV4-2 and TRBJ2-1; 8 nucleotides align to TRBD2. The TCR was taken from a human donor with alopecia areata. Material: CD8+ T cells sorted from blood, obtained around week 34, from a patient treated with tofacitinib. The CDR3 region is CASSQYEREWSYNEQFF. The CDR3 region has the DNA TGTGCCAGCAGCCAATATGAGCGGGAGTGGTCCTACAATGAGCAGTTCTTC.